The rows below give T cell receptor beta chains drawn from one sample of a study of blood T cell repertoires in COVID-19. Repertoires were generated with immunoSEQ multiplex PCR, while TCRdb's copy carries only in-frame clones and drops some. The sample shows 150,000 to 200,000 clones, around 81% of them seen only once. Sequenced material: PBMCs or T cells enriched from blood (not recorded which). These receptors all stem from a man aged 35 to 55 who had recovered from COVID-19. The CDR3 runs from the conserved cysteine through the conserved F or W. A D gene is named only where the DNA matches it firmly. Some rows have no size entry. The others give once, few or many, or a class for an expanded clone.

TRBV3-1/TRBV3-2	TRBD1	TRBJ2-5	.	TGTGCCAGCAGCCAAGATCGAAACAGGGGGCGCAGAGAGACCCAGTACTTC	CASSQDRNRGRRETQYF
TRBV30	TRBD2	TRBJ2-1	.	TGTGCCTGGAGTGGCCTAGCGGGGGTCTCGAATGAGCAGTTCTTC	CAWSGLAGVSNEQFF
TRBV9	TRBD1	TRBJ1-2	.	TGTGCCAGCAGCGCCGGGACAGACCCCAGCTATGGCTACACCTTC	CASSAGTDPSYGYTF
TRBV4-1	TRBD2	TRBJ2-1	.	TGCGCCAGCAGCCAAGGGGTGGGGCTAGCGGGGGGAGGTGAGCAGTTCTTC	CASSQGVGLAGGGEQFF
TRBV5-6	TRBD1	TRBJ1-2	.	TGTGCCAGCAGCTTGGTGTGGACAGGAGGCTACACCTTC	CASSLVWTGGYTF
TRBV7-2	TRBD2	TRBJ2-3	.	TGTGCCAGCAGCTTCTCACTAGCGGGGGCCTCAGATACGCAGTATTTT	CASSFSLAGASDTQYF
TRBV7-6	TRBD2	TRBJ2-5	.	TGTGCCAGCAGCTTATCCATAGCGGGGTCCCAAGAGACCCAGTACTTC	CASSLSIAGSQETQYF
TRBV5-6	TRBD2	TRBJ2-1	.	TGTGCCAGCAAAATTAGCGGGGCTTTCAGCTCCTACAATGAGCAGTTCTTC	CASKISGAFSSYNEQFF
TRBV6-5	.	TRBJ2-2	.	TGTGCCAGCAGAAGGACAGTGAACACCGGGGAGCTGTTTTTT	CASRRTVNTGELFF
TRBV29-1	TRBD1	TRBJ2-3	few	TGCAGCGTTCTGACAGGGGGATACGATACGCAGTATTTT	CSVLTGGYDTQYF
TRBV7-6	.	TRBJ2-1	.	TGTGCCAGCACCCCGGAGGTATTGGGGAACCATTACAATGAGCAGTTCTTC	CASTPEVLGNHYNEQFF
TRBV4-1	TRBD1	TRBJ1-2	.	TGCGCCAGCACCCAAGCCCGGGGACAGGGTGGGGTCTATGGCTACACCTTC	CASTQARGQGGVYGYTF
TRBV6-5	.	TRBJ1-1	.	TGTGCCAGCAGTTCCTGGGCGATCGGGACTTTAAACGCTTTCTTT	CASSSWAIGTLNAFF
TRBV6-5	.	TRBJ1-1	.	TGTGCCAGCAGTCACCGAACAGAGATGAACACTGAAGCTTTCTTT	CASSHRTEMNTEAFF